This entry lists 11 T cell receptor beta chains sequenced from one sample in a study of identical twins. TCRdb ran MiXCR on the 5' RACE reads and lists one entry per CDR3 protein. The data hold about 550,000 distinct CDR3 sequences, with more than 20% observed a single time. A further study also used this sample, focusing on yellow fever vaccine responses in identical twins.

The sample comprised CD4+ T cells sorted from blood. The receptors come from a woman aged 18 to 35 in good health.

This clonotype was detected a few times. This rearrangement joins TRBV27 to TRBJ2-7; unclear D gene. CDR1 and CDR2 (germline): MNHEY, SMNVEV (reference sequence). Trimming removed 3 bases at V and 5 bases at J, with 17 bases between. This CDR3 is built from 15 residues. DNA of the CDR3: TGTGCCAGCAGTTTTCGCTCAAGGAGTCCCGACGAGCAGTACTTC. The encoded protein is CASSFRSRSPDEQYF.

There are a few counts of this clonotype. The CDR3 DNA reads TGCGCCAGCAGCTTGGATGGGGCGCGGTATGGCTACACCTTC. Residues: CASSLDGARYGYTF. The chain carries TRBV5-1 and TRBJ1-2; D is possibly TRBD1 (5 bases). This CDR3 spans 14 amino acids. Trimming shortened V by 0 bases and J by 5 bases, and 11 bases separated the two germline ends. The germline CDR1 and CDR2 sequences are SGHRS and YFSETQ. The full variable domain, rest sourced from reference TRBV5-1 and TRBJ1-2, is KAGVTQTPRYLIKTRGQQVTLSCSPISGHRSVSWYQQTPGQGLQFLFEYFSETQRNKGNFPGRFSGRQFSNSRSEMNVSTLELGDSALYLCASSLDGARYGYTFGSGTRLTVV.

Here the CDR3 DNA reads TGCGCCAGCAGCATGGACAGCTATGGCTACACCTTC. This encodes CASSMDSYGYTF. J is TRBJ1-2 and V is TRBV5-1, with a possible D match to TRBD1 (6 bases). This CDR3 has 12 amino acids. Trimming stripped 4 bases from V and 4 bases from J, with 8 bases between. The germline V gene has CDR1 SGHRS and CDR2 YFSETQ.

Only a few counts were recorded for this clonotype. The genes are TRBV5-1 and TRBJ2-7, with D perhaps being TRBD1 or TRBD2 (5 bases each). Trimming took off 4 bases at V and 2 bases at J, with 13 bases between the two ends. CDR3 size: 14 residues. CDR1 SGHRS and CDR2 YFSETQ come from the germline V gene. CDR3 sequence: CASSRDPTAYEQYV. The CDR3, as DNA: TGCGCCAGCAGCCGGGACCCGACCGCCTACGAGCAGTACGTC.

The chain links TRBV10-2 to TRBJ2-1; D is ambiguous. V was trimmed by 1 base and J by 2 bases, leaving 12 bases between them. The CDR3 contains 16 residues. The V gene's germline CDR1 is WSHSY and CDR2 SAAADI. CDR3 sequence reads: CASSEFLEKTYNEQFF. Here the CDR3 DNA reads TGCGCCAGCAGTGAGTTTCTGGAGAAAACCTACAATGAGCAGTTCTTC.

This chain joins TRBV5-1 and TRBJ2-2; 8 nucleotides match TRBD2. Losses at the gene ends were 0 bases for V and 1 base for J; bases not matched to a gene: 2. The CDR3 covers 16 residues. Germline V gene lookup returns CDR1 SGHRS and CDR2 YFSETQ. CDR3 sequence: CASSLVAGGNTGELFF. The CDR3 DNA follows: TGCGCCAGCAGCTTGGTTGCGGGGGGGAACACCGGGGAGCTGTTTTTT.

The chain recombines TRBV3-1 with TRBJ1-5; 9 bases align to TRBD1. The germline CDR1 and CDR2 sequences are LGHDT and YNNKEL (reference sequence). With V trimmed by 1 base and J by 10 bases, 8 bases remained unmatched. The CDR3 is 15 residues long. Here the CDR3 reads CASSQGATGGDPQHF. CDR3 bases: TGTGCCAGCAGCCAAGGTGCCACAGGGGGCGATCCCCAGCATTTT.

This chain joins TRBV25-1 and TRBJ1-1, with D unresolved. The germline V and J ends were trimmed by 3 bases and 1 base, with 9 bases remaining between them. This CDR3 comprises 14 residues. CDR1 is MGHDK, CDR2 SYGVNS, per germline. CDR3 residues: CASSDGIANTEAFF. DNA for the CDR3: TGTGCCAGCAGTGACGGCATAGCGAACACTGAAGCTTTCTTT.

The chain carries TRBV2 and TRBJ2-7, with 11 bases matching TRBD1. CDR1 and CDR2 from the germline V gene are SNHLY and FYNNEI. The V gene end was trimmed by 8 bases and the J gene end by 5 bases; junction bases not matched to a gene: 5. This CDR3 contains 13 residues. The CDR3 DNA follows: TGTGCCAGCCCGGGACAGGGGGGACACGAGCAGTACTTC. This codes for CASPGQGGHEQYF. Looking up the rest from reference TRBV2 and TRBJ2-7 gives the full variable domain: EPEVTQTPSHQVTQMGQEVILRCVPISNHLYFYWYRQILGQKVEFLVSFYNNEISEKSEIFDDQFSVERPDGSNFTLKIRSTKLEDSAMYFCASPGQGGHEQYFGPGTRLTVT.

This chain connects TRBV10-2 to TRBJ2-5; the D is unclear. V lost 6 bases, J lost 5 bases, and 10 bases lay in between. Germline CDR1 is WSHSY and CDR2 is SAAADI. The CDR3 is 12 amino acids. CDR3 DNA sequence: TGCGCCAGCAGGCCCTCTCTTGAGACCCAGTACTTC. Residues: CASRPSLETQYF.

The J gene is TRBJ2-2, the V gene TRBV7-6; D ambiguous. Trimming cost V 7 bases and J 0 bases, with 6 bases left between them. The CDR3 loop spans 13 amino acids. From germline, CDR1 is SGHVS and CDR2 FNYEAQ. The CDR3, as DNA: TGTGCCAGCACCCCGTCGAACACCGGGGAGCTGTTTTTT. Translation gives CASTPSNTGELFF. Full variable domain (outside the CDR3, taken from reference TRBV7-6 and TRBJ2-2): GAGVSQSPRYKVTKRGQDVALRCDPISGHVSLYWYRQALGQGPEFLTYFNYEAQQDKSGLPNDRFSAERPEGSISTLTIQRTEQRDSAMYRCASTPSNTGELFFGEGSRLTVL.